This T cell receptor (beta chain) appears in the sequencing data of a study of cytomegalovirus exposure and HLA in healthy donors. Study results and caveats: Accounts indicate the classifier identified cytomegalovirus status with strong specificity and sensitivity. A few of the chains that were CMV-associated were confirmed in vitro to be specific for CMV antigens. Most TCR sequences proved rare, with some public TCRs found in many donors.

Separate from the roughly 630-subject first cohort was the approximately 120-subject validation cohort, to which the donors belonged. Profiling relied on immunoSEQ multiplex PCR, and the TCRdb table lists in-frame clones only, not all of them. The data hold about 360,000 clones, with about nine tenths observed a single time. Germline trimming cut 2 bases from V and 8 bases from J; bases unmatched to any gene: 7. CDR3 length: 13 residues. Germline assignment: CDR1 GTSNPN and CDR2 SVGIG (reference sequence). To note about this clone: The antigen is not known.

The sample taken for sequencing was PBMCs. V usage is TRBV30 and J usage is TRBJ1-2; 8 nucleotides align to TRBD1. This sequence was found in a woman between 18 and 30 years old in good health and CMV-seronegative. CDR3 sequence: CAWSRDRPKGYTF. The CDR3 DNA reads TGTGCCTGGAGTCGGGACAGGCCGAAGGGCTACACCTTC.